This T cell receptor beta chain stems from a study of cytomegalovirus exposure and HLA in healthy donors. About the research overall: Among around 400 genotyped donors, more than 65% fell in the Caucasian-associated ancestry cluster.

Overall study findings and caveats: The records held CMV serostatus as the only immune exposure information.

This PCR relied on a set of 60 Vbeta primers and 13 Jbeta primers. The method was immunoSEQ multiplex PCR; TCRdb's version includes in-frame clones alone and lacks a portion of them. The repertoire holds some 56,000 clones, with roughly 79% as singletons. V lost 10 bases and J 5 bases, leaving 17 bases between the germline ends. Germline V lookup: CDR1 MDHEN, CDR2 SYDVKM. The CDR3 sequence is 14 residues long. The table lists this clone with a few counts. What it binds is not known. The specimen sequenced was PBMCs. The sequence was obtained from a man aged 50 to 60 in good health and CMV-seronegative. The chain is built from TRBV28 and TRBJ2-2; TRBD2 might be the D (5 bases). CDR3 sequence: CATDVLGETGELFF. CDR3 DNA sequence: TGTGCCACCGATGTCCTCGGGGAAACCGGGGAGCTGTTTTTT.